The TCR beta chain described here comes from a study of OX40 agonist ivuxolimab in advanced cancers. Overall study: Earlier anti-PD-1, anti-PD-L1 or anti-CTLA-4 therapy was permitted; around 40% had received some. Findings and limits, study-wide: Expanded clones belonging to CD8+ T cells outnumbered, on average, those of CD4+. Circulating CD4+ and CD8+ T cells showed clonal expansion by week 6 at 0.1 to 3.0 mg/kg.

The CDR3 spans 16 residues. V was clipped by 3 bases and J by 1 base, with 14 bases between them. In germline, CDR1 is LGHNA, CDR2 YNFKEQ. Collection of blood occurred at baseline, at cycle 4 day 1, and at cycle 7 day 1. As to this clone: The antigen is undetermined.

Profiled with immunoSEQ multiplex PCR; TCRdb holds only in-frame clones, not every one. In the table there are some 85,000 clones, about 90% of which are singletons. This clonotype was obtained from an adult with an advanced solid tumor such as melanoma, head and neck, liver or kidney cancer. This rearrangement joins TRBV4-2 to TRBJ2-3; D is possibly TRBD1 or TRBD2 (5 bases each). The specimen was CD4+ or CD8+ T cells sorted from blood, collected in a trial of the OX40 agonist ivuxolimab. Here the CDR3 reads CASSHAGVGGTDTQYF. Here the CDR3 DNA reads TGTGCCAGCAGCCACGCAGGAGTGGGGGGCACAGATACGCAGTATTTT.